What follows describes a single T cell receptor beta chain. One entry per CDR3 protein, called by TCRdb with MiXCR from the 5' RACE reads. Of tens of thousands of distinct CDR3 sequences in the sample, roughly 18% were seen once. This CDR3 region has 14 residues. CDR1 and CDR2 from the germline V gene are SQVTM and ANQGSEA. The junction had 3 bases not matched to a gene; V was cut back by 4 bases and J by 3 bases. The data were taken from a study of early T cells in non-severe SARS-CoV-2 infection. Study-wide context: Sequencing used unsorted whole-blood bulk RNA, so chains lack pairing.

The sequence was collected from an adult who was a healthcare worker with PCR-confirmed SARS-CoV-2 infection or an uninfected control (not recorded which). V usage is TRBV29-1 and J usage is TRBJ2-1; 10 bases map to TRBD2. Here the sequenced sample was whole blood, taken at baseline. In DNA form, the CDR3 reads TGCAGCGTTGTTCGGACTAGCGGCTACAATGAGCAGTTCTTC. This codes for CSVVRTSGYNEQFF.